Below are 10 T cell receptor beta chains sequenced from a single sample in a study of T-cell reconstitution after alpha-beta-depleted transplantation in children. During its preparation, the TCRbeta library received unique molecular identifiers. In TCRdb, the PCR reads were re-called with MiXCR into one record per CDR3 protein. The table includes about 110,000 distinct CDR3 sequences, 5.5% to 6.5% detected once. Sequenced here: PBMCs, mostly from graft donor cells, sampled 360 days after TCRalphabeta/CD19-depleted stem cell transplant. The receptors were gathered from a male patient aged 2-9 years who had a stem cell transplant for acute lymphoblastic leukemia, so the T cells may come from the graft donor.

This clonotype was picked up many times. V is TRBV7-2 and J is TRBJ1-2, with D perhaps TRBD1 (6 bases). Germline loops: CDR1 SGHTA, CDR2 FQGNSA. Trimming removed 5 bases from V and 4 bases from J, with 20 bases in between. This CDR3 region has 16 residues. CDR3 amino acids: CASSTSPVDSFYGYTF. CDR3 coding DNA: TGTGCCAGCAGCACCTCCCCGGTGGACAGCTTCTATGGCTACACCTTC.

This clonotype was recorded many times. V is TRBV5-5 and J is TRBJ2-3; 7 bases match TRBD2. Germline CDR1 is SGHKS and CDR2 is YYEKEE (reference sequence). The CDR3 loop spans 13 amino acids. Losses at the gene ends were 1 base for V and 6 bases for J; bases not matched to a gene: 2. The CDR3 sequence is CASSLPGRDTQYF. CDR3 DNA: TGTGCCAGCAGCTTGCCCGGGAGGGATACGCAGTATTTT.

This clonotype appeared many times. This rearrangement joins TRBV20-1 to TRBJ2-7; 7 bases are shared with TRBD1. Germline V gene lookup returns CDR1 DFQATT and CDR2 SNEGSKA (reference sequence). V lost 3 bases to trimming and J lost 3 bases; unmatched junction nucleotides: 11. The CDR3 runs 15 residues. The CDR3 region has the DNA TGCAGTGCTAGTGGAAGGGGGCGTCCGCACTACGAGCAGTACTTC. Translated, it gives CSASGRGRPHYEQYF.

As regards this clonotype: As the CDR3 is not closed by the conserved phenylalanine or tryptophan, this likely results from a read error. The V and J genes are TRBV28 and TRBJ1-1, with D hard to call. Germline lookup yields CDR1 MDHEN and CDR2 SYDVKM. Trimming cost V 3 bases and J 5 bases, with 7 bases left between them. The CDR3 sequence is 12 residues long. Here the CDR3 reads CASSLGWTEAFY. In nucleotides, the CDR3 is TGTGCCAGCAGTTTGGGGTGGACTGAAGCTTTCTAT.

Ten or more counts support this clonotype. This CDR3 is CSARTGSTDTQYF. The CDR3 nucleotides read TGCAGTGCCAGGACAGGGTCGACAGATACGCAGTATTTT. The V call is TRBV20-1, the J call TRBJ2-3, with 8 bases fitting TRBD1. Trimming at V came to 6 bases and at J to 3 bases, leaving 5 bases not matched to a gene. Germline V lookup: CDR1 DFQATT, CDR2 SNEGSKA (reference sequence). The CDR3 runs to 13 residues.

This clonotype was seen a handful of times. As DNA, the CDR3 is TGTGCCAGCTCACCAAGGGACAGGGCCGTGAACACTGAAGCTTTCTTT. Protein sequence: CASSPRDRAVNTEAFF. V and J are TRBV18 and TRBJ1-1; TRBD1 matches 9 bases. The CDR3 covers 16 residues. Looked up from germline, CDR1 is KGHSH and CDR2 is LQKENI. The V gene end was trimmed by 2 bases and the J gene end by 0 bases; junction bases not matched to a gene: 4.

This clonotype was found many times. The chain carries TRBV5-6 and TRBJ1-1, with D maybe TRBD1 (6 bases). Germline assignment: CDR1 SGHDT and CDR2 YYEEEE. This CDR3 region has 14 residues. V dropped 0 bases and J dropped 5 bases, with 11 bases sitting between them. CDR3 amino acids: CASSLGRGPTEAFF. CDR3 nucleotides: TGTGCCAGCAGCTTGGGCAGGGGCCCGACTGAAGCTTTCTTT.

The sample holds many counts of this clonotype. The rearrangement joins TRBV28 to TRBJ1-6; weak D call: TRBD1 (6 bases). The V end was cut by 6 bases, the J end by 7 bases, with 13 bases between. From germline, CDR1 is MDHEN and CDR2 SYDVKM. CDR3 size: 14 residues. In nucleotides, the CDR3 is TGTGCCAGCAGCCGCAGGGGTGGAAATTCACCCCTCCACTTT. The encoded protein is CASSRRGGNSPLHF.

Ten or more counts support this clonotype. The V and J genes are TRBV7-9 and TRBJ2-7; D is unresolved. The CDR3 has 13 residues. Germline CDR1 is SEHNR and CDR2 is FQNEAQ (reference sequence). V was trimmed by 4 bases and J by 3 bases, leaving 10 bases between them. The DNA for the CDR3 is TGTGCCAGCAGCTCTAGACGGAGCTACGAGCAGTACTTC. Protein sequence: CASSSRRSYEQYF.

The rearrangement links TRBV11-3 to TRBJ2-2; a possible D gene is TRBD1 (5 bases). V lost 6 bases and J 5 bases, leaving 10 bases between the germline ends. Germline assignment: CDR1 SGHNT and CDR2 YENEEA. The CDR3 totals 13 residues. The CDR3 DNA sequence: TGTGCCAGCAGTTCCAGGGTGACCGGGGAGCTGTTTTTT. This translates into CASSSRVTGELFF. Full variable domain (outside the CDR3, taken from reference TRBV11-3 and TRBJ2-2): EAGVVQSPRYKIIEKKQPVAFWCNPISGHNTLYWYLQNLGQGPELLIRYENEEAVDDSQLPKDRFSAERLKGVDSTLKIQPAELGDSAVYLCASSSRVTGELFFGEGSRLTVL.